This T cell receptor (beta chain) was identified in a study of OX40 agonist ivuxolimab in advanced cancers. Study outcomes and limitations: Among patients with partial responses at 0.1-3.0 mg/kg, clonal expansion was among the lowest. Undetermined was the antigen specificity of the expanded peripheral T cells.

Notes on this clone: Its antigen is not known.

Germline V gives CDR1 MRHNA, CDR2 SNTAGT. V was clipped by 3 bases and J by 4 bases; unmatched bases: 4. This CDR3 comprises 15 residues. Clones were sequenced by immunoSEQ multiplex PCR, and TCRdb holds only the in-frame ones, with some missing. Here the sample spans roughly 91,000 clones, 95% to 96% being singletons. Systemic immunosuppression or autoimmune disease history was grounds to exclude patients. The source of this sequence is an adult with an advanced solid tumor such as melanoma, head and neck, liver or kidney cancer. This chain connects TRBV6-4 to TRBJ2-2, with 8 bases aligning to TRBD2. This specimen consisted of CD4+ or CD8+ T cells sorted from blood, obtained in a trial of the OX40 agonist ivuxolimab. The CDR3 is CASSEVAGSTGELFF. CDR3 nucleotide sequence: TGTGCCAGCAGTGAGGTAGCGGGGTCCACCGGGGAGCTGTTTTTT.